This T cell receptor beta chain was documented in a study of T cells in Graves' hyperthyroidism and ophthalmopathy. Germline V gene data show CDR1 as MGHRA and CDR2 as YSYEKL. Trimming shortened V by 4 bases and J by 5 bases, and 15 bases separated the two germline ends. This CDR3 region has 14 residues. Regions amplified from RNA transcripts were the TCR beta CDR3 regions. The study used the HTBI primer set for a first-round RT-PCR of the TCR CDR3. TCRdb reprocessed the multiplex PCR reads via MiXCR and lists one record per CDR3 protein. This sample has roughly 750,000 distinct CDR3 sequences, with 15% to 20% found just once.

The sequenced sample consisted of blood. This clonotype was sampled from a man aged 18 to 30 with Graves' hyperthyroidism. The chain carries TRBV4-1 and TRBJ2-7; D not certain. As DNA, the CDR3 is TGCGCCAGCAGCCCGCACCCAACTGGGGACGAGCAGTACTTC. Translation: CASSPHPTGDEQYF.